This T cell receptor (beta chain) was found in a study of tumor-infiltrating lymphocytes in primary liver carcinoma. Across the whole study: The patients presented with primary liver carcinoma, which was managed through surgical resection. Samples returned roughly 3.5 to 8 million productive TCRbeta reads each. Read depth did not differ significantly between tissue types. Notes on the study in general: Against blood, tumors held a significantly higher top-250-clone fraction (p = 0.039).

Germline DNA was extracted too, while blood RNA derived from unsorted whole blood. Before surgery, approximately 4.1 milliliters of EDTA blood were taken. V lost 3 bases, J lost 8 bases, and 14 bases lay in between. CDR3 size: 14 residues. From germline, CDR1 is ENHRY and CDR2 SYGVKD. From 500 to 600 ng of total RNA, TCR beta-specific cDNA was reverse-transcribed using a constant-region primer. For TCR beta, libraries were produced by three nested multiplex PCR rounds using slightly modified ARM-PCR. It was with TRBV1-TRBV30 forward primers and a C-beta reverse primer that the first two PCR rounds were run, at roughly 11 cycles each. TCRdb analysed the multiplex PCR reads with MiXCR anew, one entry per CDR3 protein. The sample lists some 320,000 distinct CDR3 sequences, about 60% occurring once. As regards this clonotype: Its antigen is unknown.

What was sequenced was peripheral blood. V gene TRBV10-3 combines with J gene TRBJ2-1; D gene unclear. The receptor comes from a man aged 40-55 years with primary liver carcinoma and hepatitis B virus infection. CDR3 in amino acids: CAISDVIGLDEQFF. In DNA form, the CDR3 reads TGTGCCATCAGTGATGTGATAGGGTTGGATGAGCAGTTCTTC.